Described below is a single TCR beta chain sequence and its context. This sample was taken from a study of blood T cell repertoires in COVID-19. Germline values: CDR1 SGDLS, CDR2 YYNGEE. Trimming took 0 bases from V and 8 from J, leaving 9 bases between them. The CDR3 contains 14 residues. Assay used: immunoSEQ multiplex PCR; TCRdb lists only in-frame clones, some missing. This sample yields about 200,000 clones, of which 80% to 90% are seen a single time; approximately 8% belongs to the top ten. V gene TRBV9 combines with J gene TRBJ1-6, with D perhaps matching TRBD1 (6 bases). This clonotype was sampled from a woman aged 18-35 years who had recovered from COVID-19. The sample was PBMCs or T cells enriched from blood (not recorded which). CDR3: CASSVGDTYSPLHF. The CDR3 nucleotides are TGTGCCAGCAGCGTAGGGGACACCTATTCACCCCTCCACTTT.